Listed below are T cell receptor beta chains from one sample, sequenced in a study of graft-versus-host responses after intestinal transplantation. The repertoire was sequenced with immunoSEQ multiplex PCR; TCRdb's copy has only in-frame clones and lacks some. The table shows around 19,000 clones, with approximately 46% occurring only once. The specimen comprised alloreactive CD4+ T cells from a mixed lymphocyte reaction culture, sampled before intestinal transplant. The receptors shown here come from a human patient who received an intestinal transplant. Both conserved end residues are part of each CDR3. A D gene is named only where the DNA matches it firmly. The size of a clone is reported for some rows only, either as once, few or many, or as a class for expanded clones.

TGTGCCAGCAGCAAAAATGAGGGTCCGAGCAATCAGCCCCAGCATTTT,CASSKNEGPSNQPQHF,.,TRBJ1-5,few,TRBV21-1
TGCGCCAGCAGCTTAGCTAGCGGGGTATACGAGCAGTACTTC,CASSLASGVYEQYF,TRBD2,TRBJ2-7,.,TRBV5-1
TGTGCCAGCAGTTTTTCGGGGAACCAAGAGACCCAGTACTTC,CASSFSGNQETQYF,.,TRBJ2-5,few,TRBV27
TGTGCCAGTAGTATAGGAGCATCTGGGGCCAACGTCCTGACTTTC,CASSIGASGANVLTF,.,TRBJ2-6,.,TRBV19
TGCAGTGCTCCCCGCCTAGGGGGGCAGTACTTC,CSAPRLGGQYF,.,TRBJ2-7,.,TRBV20-1
TGTGCCATCACCGGGACAGGGTTTTCCGGGGAGCTGTTTTTT,CAITGTGFSGELFF,TRBD1,TRBJ2-2,.,TRBV10-3
TGTGCCAGCAGCCCGGGACAGTTAATAGGTCAGCCCCAGCATTTT,CASSPGQLIGQPQHF,TRBD1,TRBJ1-5,.,TRBV7-8
TGTGCCAGCAGTTTCCTTGGTCGGGCTTTCTTT,CASSFLGRAFF,.,TRBJ1-1,few,TRBV6-6
TGCGCCAGCAGCTTGGCACAGAGCTACGAGCAGTACTTC,CASSLAQSYEQYF,.,TRBJ2-7,.,TRBV5-1
TGCAGCGGGCGGACAGGGGTGGCCTACAATGAGCAGTTCTTC,CSGRTGVAYNEQFF,TRBD1,TRBJ2-1,once,TRBV29-1
TGTGCCAGCAGCACAGGGGGCGCAACCCCCTATGGCTACACCTTC,CASSTGGATPYGYTF,TRBD1,TRBJ1-2,.,TRBV6-5
TGCGCCAGCACCCCCGTGGGACAGACCCCTAACTATGGCTACACCTTC,CASTPVGQTPNYGYTF,TRBD1,TRBJ1-2,.,TRBV10-1
TGTGCCAGTAGTATAGATCAGAGGGGACAGCAGCCCCAGCATTTT,CASSIDQRGQQPQHF,TRBD1,TRBJ1-5,few,TRBV19
TGTGCCAGCAGGGGGGGGCTTGATGGCTACACCTTC,CASRGGLDGYTF,.,TRBJ1-2,.,TRBV9
TGTGCCAGCAAGCGCGAGGACAGGGGTCCCTACGAGCAGTACTTC,CASKREDRGPYEQYF,TRBD1,TRBJ2-7,.,TRBV6-1
TGTGCCAGCAGGATAGGACAGGTCCTCTATGGCTACACCTTC,CASRIGQVLYGYTF,TRBD1,TRBJ1-2,few,TRBV6-5
TGTGCCAGCAGTTACGGACAGGGTGTCGGGGAGCTGTTTTTT,CASSYGQGVGELFF,TRBD1,TRBJ2-2,few,TRBV6-5
TGTGCCAGCAGTTACACCCGGGACACGGCCCCGGAGCAGTACTTC,CASSYTRDTAPEQYF,.,TRBJ2-7,.,TRBV6-5
TGCGCCAGCAGCTTTCCTAGCGGCACAGATACGCAGTATTTT,CASSFPSGTDTQYF,.,TRBJ2-3,once,TRBV5-1
TGTGCCATCAGTGGCGAACAGGGGTTAGGGACTGAAGCTTTCTTT,CAISGEQGLGTEAFF,TRBD1,TRBJ1-1,.,TRBV10-3
TGTGCCAGCAGCTTAGGGGCGCTGGGCTATGGCTACACCTTC,CASSLGALGYGYTF,.,TRBJ1-2,few,TRBV7-9
TGTGCCAGCAGCGTAGAGGGGACTAGCGGGGGGCCGGGGGAGACCCAGTACTTC,CASSVEGTSGGPGETQYF,TRBD2,TRBJ2-5,.,TRBV9
TGTGCCAGCACCACAAATTACAATGAGCAGTTCTTC,CASTTNYNEQFF,.,TRBJ2-1,few,TRBV6-5
TGTGCCAGCAGCCCCATGGCAGGGATGAACACTGAAGCTTTCTTT,CASSPMAGMNTEAFF,.,TRBJ1-1,few,TRBV7-9
TGTGCCAGCACCCGACAGGGGTACGAGCAGTACTTC,CASTRQGYEQYF,TRBD1,TRBJ2-7,few,TRBV2
TGCAGCGTCCGGACAGGGGACGACTATGGCTACACCTTC,CSVRTGDDYGYTF,TRBD1,TRBJ1-2,few,TRBV29-1
TGTGCCAGTAGTCCTCTAGCGGGGTCAACCTACGAGCAGTACTTC,CASSPLAGSTYEQYF,TRBD2,TRBJ2-7,.,TRBV19
TGTGCCAGCAGGTGGGGCGGACTAGCGGGTTATGAGCAGTTCTTC,CASRWGGLAGYEQFF,TRBD2,TRBJ2-1,.,TRBV2
TGTGCCAGTAGTATAGGGACAGGGAACACTGAAGCTTTCTTT,CASSIGTGNTEAFF,TRBD1,TRBJ1-1,once,TRBV19
TGCGCCAGCAGCTCAACGAGCGGGGTCCTTACCAAAAACATTCAGTACTTC,CASSSTSGVLTKNIQYF,TRBD2,TRBJ2-4,.,TRBV5-1
TGTGCCAGCAGCTTACTCGGGTTGGATGGCTACACCTTC,CASSLLGLDGYTF,.,TRBJ1-2,.,TRBV7-2
TGCAGCGTCAACCGGGGGGGCTACGAGCAGTACTTC,CSVNRGGYEQYF,TRBD2,TRBJ2-7,.,TRBV29-1
TGTGCCAGCTCCTCATTCCAGGGGGCCACCGGGGAGCTGTTTTTT,CASSSFQGATGELFF,TRBD1,TRBJ2-2,.,TRBV11-2
TGTGCCAGCAGTTACTCGACGCGGGGGGGGCGGGAGACCCAGTACTTC,CASSYSTRGGRETQYF,TRBD2,TRBJ2-5,few,TRBV6-7
TGCGCCAGCAGGCAGGGGAGCACAGATACGCAGTATTTT,CASRQGSTDTQYF,.,TRBJ2-3,.,TRBV5-1
TGTGCCAGCTCACCCCAGGGGCTAGCGGGGGGGGCCGAGCAGTTCTTC,CASSPQGLAGGAEQFF,TRBD2,TRBJ2-1,.,TRBV18
TGTGCCAGCAGCGTACGGGGTTCGAGCACTGAAGCTTTCTTT,CASSVRGSSTEAFF,.,TRBJ1-1,.,TRBV9
TGTGCCAGCAGTGTGCAGGGGGTGGTTGTTGGTAATGAAAAACTGTTTTTT,CASSVQGVVVGNEKLFF,TRBD1,TRBJ1-4,.,TRBV2
TGCGCCAGCAGCTCACTACAGGGTCGGGGCACCGGGGAGCTGTTTTTT,CASSSLQGRGTGELFF,.,TRBJ2-2,.,TRBV5-1
TGTGCCAGCAGCTTAGGCCGGGGAAACTATGGCTACACCTTC,CASSLGRGNYGYTF,.,TRBJ1-2,few,TRBV7-2
TGTGCCAGCAGCGTAGGGTGGGACAGCTCCTACAATGAGCAGTTCTTC,CASSVGWDSSYNEQFF,TRBD1,TRBJ2-1,.,TRBV7-3
TGTGCCAGCAGCGCTCCGACGGGGGGGGGCAACTATGAGCAGTTCTTC,CASSAPTGGGNYEQFF,TRBD2,TRBJ2-1,.,TRBV7-9
TGTGCCAGCTCACCGAAGCCCGGGGAGCTGTTTTTT,CASSPKPGELFF,.,TRBJ2-2,.,TRBV18